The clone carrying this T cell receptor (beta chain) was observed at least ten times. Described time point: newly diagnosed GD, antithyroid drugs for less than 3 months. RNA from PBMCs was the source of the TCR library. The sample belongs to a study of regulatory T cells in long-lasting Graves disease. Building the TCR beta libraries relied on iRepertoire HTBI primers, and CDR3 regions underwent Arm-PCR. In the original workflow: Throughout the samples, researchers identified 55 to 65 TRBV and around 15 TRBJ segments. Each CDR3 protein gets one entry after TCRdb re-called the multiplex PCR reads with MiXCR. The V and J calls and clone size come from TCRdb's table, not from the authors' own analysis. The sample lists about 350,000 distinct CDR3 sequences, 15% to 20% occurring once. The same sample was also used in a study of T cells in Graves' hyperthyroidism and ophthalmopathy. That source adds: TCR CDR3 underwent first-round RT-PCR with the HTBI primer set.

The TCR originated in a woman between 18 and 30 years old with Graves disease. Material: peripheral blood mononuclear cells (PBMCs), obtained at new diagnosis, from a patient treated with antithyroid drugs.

CDR3 region: CASSRGVSNQPQHF. CDR3 sequence (DNA): TGTGCCAGCAGCCGAGGGGTGAGCAATCAGCCCCAGCATTTT. The J gene is TRBJ1-5, the V gene TRBV6-1; D is possibly TRBD1 (5 bases). V lost 6 bases, J lost 1 base, and 10 bases lay in between. CDR3 length: 14 residues. Germline V lookup: CDR1 MNHNS, CDR2 SASEGT.